Described below is a single TCR beta chain sequence and its context. The CDR3 sequence is 15 residues long. With 2 bases removed from V and 1 base from J, the gap between germline ends came to 12 bases. Looked up from germline, CDR1 is SGHTS and CDR2 is YDEGEE. These data originate in a study of blood T cell repertoires in COVID-19. About the research overall: The United States, Italy and Spain were the sources of the acute and convalescent COVID-19 samples. T cells, B-cell-depleted T cells, or PBMCs supplied cDNA or gDNA.

In the original workflow: The assay estimated nucleated cells by amplifying reference gene primers. The protocol was immunoSEQ multiplex PCR, while the TCRdb copy is restricted to in-frame clones and leaves out a portion. From that table come the V and J calls and clone size; the DNA was used to work out D and trimming. The sample carries about half a million clones, 80% to 90% recorded once. V usage is TRBV5-8 and J usage is TRBJ1-1; no definite D call. The sample comprised peripheral blood. This TCR derives from a human donor in a cohort sampled during active COVID-19. CDR3: CASSLYGVGNTEAFF. The DNA for the CDR3 is TGTGCCAGCAGCTTATACGGGGTTGGGAACACTGAAGCTTTCTTT.